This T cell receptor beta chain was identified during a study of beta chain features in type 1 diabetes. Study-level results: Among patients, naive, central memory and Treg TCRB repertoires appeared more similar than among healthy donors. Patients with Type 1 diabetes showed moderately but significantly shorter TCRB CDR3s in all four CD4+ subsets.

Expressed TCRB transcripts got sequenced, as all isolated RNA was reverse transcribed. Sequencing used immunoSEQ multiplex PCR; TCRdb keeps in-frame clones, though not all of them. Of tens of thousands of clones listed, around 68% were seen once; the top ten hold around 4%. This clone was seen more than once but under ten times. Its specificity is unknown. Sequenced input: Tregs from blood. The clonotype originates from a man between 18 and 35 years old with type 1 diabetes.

CDR3 in DNA: TGTGCCAGCAGAGAGTTAGTAACCGGGGAGCTGTTTTTT. Its translation is CASRELVTGELFF. The rearrangement links TRBV2 to TRBJ2-2, with D uncertain. CDR3 length: 13 amino acids. The V gene's germline CDR1 is SNHLY and CDR2 FYNNEI. Trimming left V 6 bases short and J 5 bases short, with 10 bases between.